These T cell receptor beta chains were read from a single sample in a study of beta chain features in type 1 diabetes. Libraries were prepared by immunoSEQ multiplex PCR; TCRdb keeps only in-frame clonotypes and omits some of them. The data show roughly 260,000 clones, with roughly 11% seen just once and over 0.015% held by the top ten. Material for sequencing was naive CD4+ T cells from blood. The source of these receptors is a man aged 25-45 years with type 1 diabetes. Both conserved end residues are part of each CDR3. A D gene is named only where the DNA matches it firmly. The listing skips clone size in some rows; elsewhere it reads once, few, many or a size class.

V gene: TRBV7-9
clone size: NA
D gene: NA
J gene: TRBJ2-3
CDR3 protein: CASSPGGLTDTQYF
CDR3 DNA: TGTGCCAGCAGCCCCGGGGGGCTAACAGATACGCAGTATTTT

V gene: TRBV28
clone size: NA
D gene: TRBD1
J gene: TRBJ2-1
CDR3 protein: CASSSETGSNEQFF
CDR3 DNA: TGTGCCAGCAGTTCGGAGACAGGGAGTAATGAGCAGTTCTTC

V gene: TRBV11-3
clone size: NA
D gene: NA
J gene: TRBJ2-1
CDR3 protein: CASSSGLPREQFF
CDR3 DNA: TGTGCCAGCAGCTCGGGACTCCCTCGAGAGCAGTTCTTC

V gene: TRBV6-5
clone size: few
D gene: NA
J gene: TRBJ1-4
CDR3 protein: CASSYVATNEKLFF
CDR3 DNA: TGTGCCAGCAGTTACGTAGCAACTAATGAAAAACTGTTTTTT

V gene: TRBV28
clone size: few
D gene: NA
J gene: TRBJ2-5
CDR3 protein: CASSAGGRQETQYF
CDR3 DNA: TGTGCCAGCAGTGCAGGGGGGCGGCAAGAGACCCAGTACTTC

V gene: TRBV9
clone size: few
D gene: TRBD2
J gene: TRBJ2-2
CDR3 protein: CASSVSGWGGGDTGELFF
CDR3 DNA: TGTGCCAGCAGCGTTTCGGGGTGGGGCGGGGGGGACACCGGGGAGCTGTTTTTT

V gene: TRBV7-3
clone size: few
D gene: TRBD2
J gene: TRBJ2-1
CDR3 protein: CASSLSGTSSYNEQFF
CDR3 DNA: TGTGCCAGCAGCTTAAGCGGGACTAGCTCATACAATGAGCAGTTCTTC

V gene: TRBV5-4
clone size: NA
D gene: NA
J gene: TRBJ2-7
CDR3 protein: CASRSLGQKSYEQYF
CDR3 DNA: TGTGCCAGCCGCTCTCTCGGACAGAAAAGCTACGAGCAGTACTTC

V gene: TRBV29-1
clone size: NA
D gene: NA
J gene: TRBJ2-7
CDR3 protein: CSVLWPANYEQYF
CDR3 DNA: TGCAGCGTTCTTTGGCCAGCCAACTACGAGCAGTACTTC

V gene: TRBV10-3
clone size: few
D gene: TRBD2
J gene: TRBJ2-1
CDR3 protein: CASMTSGEYNEQFF
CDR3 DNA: TGTGCCAGTATGACTAGCGGGGAATACAATGAGCAGTTCTTC

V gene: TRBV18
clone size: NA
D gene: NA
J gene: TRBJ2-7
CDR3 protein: CASSRGSGKSYEQYF
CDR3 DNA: TGTGCCAGCTCACGCGGTTCAGGGAAGTCCTACGAGCAGTACTTC

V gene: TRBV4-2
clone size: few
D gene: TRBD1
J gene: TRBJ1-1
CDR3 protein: CASSQGDSRGDTEAFF
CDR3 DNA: TGTGCCAGCAGCCAAGGGGACAGTAGGGGGGACACTGAAGCTTTCTTT

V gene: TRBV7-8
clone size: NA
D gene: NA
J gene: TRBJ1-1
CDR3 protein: CASSSARTMNTEAFF
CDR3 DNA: TGTGCCAGCAGCTCCGCGCGAACCATGAACACTGAAGCTTTCTTT

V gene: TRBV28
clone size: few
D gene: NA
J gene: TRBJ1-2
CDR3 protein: CASSLLQGSGYGYTF
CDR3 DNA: TGTGCCAGCAGTTTATTGCAGGGGTCGGGGTATGGCTACACCTTC

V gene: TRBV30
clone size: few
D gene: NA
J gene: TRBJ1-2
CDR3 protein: CAWSHQGEDYGYTF
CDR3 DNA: TGTGCCTGGAGTCATCAGGGTGAGGACTATGGCTACACCTTC

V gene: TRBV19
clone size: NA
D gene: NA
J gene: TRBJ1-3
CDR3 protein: CASSLPGLPTNTIYF
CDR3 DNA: TGTGCCAGTAGTCTTCCGGGTCTCCCGACGAACACCATATATTTT

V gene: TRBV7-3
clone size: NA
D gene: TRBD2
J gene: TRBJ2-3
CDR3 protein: CASSFRPAGLDTQYF
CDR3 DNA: TGTGCCAGCAGCTTTCGGCCAGCGGGGTTAGATACGCAGTATTTT